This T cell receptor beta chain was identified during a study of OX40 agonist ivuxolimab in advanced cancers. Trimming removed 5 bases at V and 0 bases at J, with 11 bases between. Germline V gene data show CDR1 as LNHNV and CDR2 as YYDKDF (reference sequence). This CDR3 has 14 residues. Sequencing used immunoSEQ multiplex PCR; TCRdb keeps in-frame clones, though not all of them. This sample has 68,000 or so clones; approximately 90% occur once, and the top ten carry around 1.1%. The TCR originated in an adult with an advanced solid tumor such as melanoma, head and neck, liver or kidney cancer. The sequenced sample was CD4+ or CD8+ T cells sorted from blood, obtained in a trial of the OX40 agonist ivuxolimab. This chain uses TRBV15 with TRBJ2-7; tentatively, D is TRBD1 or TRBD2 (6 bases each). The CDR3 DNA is TGTGCCACCAGCGGAGGGGGTGTCTCCTACGAGCAGTACTTC. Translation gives CATSGGGVSYEQYF.